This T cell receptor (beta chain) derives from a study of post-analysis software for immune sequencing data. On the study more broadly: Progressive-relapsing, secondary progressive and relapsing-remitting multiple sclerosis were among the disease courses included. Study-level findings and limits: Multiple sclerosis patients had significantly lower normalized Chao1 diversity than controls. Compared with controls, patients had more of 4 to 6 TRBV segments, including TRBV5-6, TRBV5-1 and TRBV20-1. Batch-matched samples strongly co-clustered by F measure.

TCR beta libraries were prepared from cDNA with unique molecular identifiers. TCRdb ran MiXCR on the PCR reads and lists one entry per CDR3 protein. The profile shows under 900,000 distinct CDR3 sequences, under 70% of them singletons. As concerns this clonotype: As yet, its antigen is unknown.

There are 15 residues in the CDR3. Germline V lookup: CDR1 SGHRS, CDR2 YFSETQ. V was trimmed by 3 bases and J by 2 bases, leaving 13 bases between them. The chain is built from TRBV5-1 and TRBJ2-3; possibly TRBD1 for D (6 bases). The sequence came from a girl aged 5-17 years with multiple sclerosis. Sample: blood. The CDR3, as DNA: TGCGCCAGCAGCTCGAGGGGACACAACACAGATACGCAGTATTTT. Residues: CASSSRGHNTDTQYF.